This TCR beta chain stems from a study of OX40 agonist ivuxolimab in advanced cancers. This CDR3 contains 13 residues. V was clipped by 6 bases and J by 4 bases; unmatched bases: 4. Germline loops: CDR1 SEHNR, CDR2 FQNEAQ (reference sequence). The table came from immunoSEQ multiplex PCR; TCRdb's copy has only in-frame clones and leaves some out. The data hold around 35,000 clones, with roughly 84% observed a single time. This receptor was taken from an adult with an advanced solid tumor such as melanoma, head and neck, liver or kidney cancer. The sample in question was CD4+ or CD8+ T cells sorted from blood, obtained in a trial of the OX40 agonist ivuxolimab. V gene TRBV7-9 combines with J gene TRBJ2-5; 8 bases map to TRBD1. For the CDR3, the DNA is TGTGCCAGCAGACCGACAGGGGTAGAGACCCAGTACTTC. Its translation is CASRPTGVETQYF. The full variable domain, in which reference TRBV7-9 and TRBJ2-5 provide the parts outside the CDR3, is DTGVSQNPRHKITKRGQNVTFRCDPISEHNRLYWYRQTLGQGPEFLTYFQNEAQLEKSRLLSDRFSAERPKGSFSTLEIQRTEQGDSAMYLCASRPTGVETQYFGPGTRLLVL.